This T cell receptor (beta chain) was found in a study of blood T cell repertoires in COVID-19. Study-wide background: Spain, Italy and the United States supplied samples that represented acute and convalescent COVID-19. Sources were T cells, B-cell-depleted T cells, or PBMCs; the material itself was cDNA or gDNA.

V dropped 3 bases and J dropped 1 base, with 15 bases sitting between them. CDR3 size: 16 residues. CDR1 and CDR2 (germline): MDHEN, SYDVKM. Study processing details: Amplification of reference gene primers was used by the study to estimate nucleated cell counts. Assay used: immunoSEQ multiplex PCR; TCRdb lists only in-frame clones, some missing. For V, J and clone size, that table is used; D and trimming come from the DNA. The sample holds fewer than 300,000 clones, around 80% seen once. The specimen sequenced was peripheral blood. The receptor was derived from a man older than 75 with acute or convalescent COVID-19. This chain connects TRBV28 to TRBJ1-1, with TRBD1 as a possible D gene (5 bases). The CDR3 here is CASSFSQGSPNTEAFF. The CDR3 DNA reads TGTGCCAGCAGTTTTAGCCAGGGAAGCCCGAACACTGAAGCTTTCTTT.